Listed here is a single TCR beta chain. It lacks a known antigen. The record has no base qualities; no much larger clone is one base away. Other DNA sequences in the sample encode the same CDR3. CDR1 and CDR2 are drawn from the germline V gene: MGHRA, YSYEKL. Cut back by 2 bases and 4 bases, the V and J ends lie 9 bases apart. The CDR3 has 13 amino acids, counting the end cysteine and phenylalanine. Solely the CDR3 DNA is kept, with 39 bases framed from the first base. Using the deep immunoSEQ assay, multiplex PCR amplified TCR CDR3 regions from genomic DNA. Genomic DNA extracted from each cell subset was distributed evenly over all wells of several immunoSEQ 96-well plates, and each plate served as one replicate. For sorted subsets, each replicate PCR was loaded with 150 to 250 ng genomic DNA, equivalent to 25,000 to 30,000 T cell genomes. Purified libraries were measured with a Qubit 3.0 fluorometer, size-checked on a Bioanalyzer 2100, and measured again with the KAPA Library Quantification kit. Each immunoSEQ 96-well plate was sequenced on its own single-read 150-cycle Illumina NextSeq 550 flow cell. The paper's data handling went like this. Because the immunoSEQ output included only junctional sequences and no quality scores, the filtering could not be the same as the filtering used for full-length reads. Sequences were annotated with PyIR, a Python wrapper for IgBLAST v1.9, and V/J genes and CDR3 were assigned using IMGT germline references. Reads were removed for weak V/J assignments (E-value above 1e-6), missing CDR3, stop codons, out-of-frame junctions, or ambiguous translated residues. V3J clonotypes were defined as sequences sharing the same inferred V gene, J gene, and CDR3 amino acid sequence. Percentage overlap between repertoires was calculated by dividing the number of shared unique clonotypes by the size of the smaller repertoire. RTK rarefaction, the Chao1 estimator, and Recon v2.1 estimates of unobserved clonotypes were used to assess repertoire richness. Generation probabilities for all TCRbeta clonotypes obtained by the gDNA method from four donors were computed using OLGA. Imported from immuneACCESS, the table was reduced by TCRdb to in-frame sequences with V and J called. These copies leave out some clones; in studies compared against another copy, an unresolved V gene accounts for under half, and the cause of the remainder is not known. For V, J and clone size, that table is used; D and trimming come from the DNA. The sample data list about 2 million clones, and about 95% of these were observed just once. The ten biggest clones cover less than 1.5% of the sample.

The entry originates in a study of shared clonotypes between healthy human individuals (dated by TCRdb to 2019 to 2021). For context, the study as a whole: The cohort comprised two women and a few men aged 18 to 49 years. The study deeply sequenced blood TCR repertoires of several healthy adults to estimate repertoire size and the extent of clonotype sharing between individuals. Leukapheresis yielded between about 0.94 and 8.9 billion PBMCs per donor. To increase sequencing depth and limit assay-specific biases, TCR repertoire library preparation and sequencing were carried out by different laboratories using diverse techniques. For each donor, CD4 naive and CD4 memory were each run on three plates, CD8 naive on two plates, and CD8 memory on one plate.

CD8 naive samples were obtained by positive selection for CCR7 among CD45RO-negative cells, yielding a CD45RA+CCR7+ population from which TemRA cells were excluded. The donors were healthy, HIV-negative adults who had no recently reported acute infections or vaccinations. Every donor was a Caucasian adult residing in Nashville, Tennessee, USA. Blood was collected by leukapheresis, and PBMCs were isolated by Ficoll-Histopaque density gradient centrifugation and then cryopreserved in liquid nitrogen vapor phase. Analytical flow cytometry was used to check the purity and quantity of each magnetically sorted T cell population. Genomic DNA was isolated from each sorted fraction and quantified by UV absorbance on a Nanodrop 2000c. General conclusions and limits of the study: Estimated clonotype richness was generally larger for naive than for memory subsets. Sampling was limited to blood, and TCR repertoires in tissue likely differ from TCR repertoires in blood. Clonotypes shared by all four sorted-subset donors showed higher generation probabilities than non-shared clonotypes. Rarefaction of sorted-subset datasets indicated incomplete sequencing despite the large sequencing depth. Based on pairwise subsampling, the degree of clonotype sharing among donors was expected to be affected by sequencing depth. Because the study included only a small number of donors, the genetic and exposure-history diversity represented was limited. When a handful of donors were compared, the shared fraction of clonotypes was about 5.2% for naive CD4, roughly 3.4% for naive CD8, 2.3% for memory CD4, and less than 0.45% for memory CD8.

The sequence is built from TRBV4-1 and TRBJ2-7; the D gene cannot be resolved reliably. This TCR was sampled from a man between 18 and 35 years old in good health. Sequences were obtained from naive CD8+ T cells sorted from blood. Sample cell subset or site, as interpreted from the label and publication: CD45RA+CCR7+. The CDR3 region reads CASSQSLTYEQYF. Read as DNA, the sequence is TGCGCCAGCAGCCAATCTTTAACTTACGAGCAGTACTTC.